This T cell receptor beta chain was sequenced in a study of T cell repertoires in cytomegalovirus infection. General study points: Using cumulative public TCR beta family frequency, the authors identified those who carried CMV together with the relevant HLA.

About this clonotype: The antigen remains undetermined.

TCRdb ran MiXCR on the reads and lists one entry per CDR3 protein. The table lists 700,000 to 850,000 distinct CDR3 sequences, about 31% of them singletons. Per germline, CDR1 MNHEY and CDR2 SVGAGI. Trimming cost V 0 bases and J 2 bases, with 12 bases left between them. The CDR3 is made up of 16 amino acids. V is TRBV6-5 and J is TRBJ2-3, with D perhaps being TRBD1 or TRBD2 (6 bases each). This specimen consisted of cultured CD8+ T cells from PBMCs, obtained from culture after CMV antigen stimulation. The TCR was taken from a human donor in good health (CMV status not recorded). Some clones in this sample may be carry-over from other donors' samples. The DNA for the CDR3 is TGTGCCAGCAGTTACTCGATAGGGGGGAACACAGATACGCAGTATTTT. Encoded protein: CASSYSIGGNTDTQYF.